This passage covers 27 T cell receptor beta chains from one sample sequenced in a study of T-cell memory formation after mild COVID-19. TCRdb fed the 5' RACE reads into MiXCR, producing one record per CDR3 protein. The sample lists roughly 300,000 distinct CDR3 sequences, roughly 15% occurring once. The sequenced sample was PBMCs or a T cell subset sorted from them (not recorded which). These receptors were taken from a man younger than 35 who had mild COVID-19 (a few samples of this study predate the infection). Cell type and time point are not known.

The J gene is TRBJ1-1, the V gene TRBV9; 7 positions match TRBD1. The CDR3 extends over 15 amino acids. Losses at the gene ends were 3 bases for V and 3 bases for J; bases not matched to a gene: 8. Germline CDR1 and CDR2: SGDLS and YYNGEE. CDR3 nucleotides: TGTGCCAGCAGCGCGGAGGGGGCGCGGTACACTGAAGCTTTCTTT. This gives the protein CASSAEGARYTEAFF.

This chain connects TRBV20-1 to TRBJ2-1, with 11 bases that match TRBD2. The CDR3 is 14 residues long. Losses at the gene ends were 1 base for V and 8 bases for J; bases not matched to a gene: 4. Germline V CDR1 and CDR2: DFQATT, SNEGSKA (reference sequence). As DNA, the CDR3 is TGCAGTGCTAGAGTAGCGGGGGGGCGGTATGAGCAGTTCTTC. Its translation is CSARVAGGRYEQFF.

For this clonotype: One junction end disagrees with the germline gene, perhaps due to a read error. The chain has TRBV6-6 and TRBJ2-3, with D possibly being TRBD2 (5 bases). CDR3 length equals 14 residues. Germline V gene sequence: CDR1 MNHNY, CDR2 SVGAGI (reference sequence). This CDR3 reads CASSYPAGGDTRYF. The CDR3 coding sequence is TGTGCCAGCAGTTACCCGGCGGGCGGTGATACGCGGTATTTT.

The chain employs TRBV7-2 and TRBJ2-1; no reliable D call. The CDR3 totals 12 residues. V lost 7 bases, J lost 7 bases, and 11 bases lay in between. Germline values: CDR1 SGHTA, CDR2 FQGNSA. CDR3 amino acids: CASTNPLNEQFF. The CDR3 DNA follows: TGTGCCAGCACCAACCCACTAAATGAGCAGTTCTTC.

This clonotype was picked up a small number of times. The chain recombines TRBV7-8 with TRBJ1-6; TRBD1 matches at 8 bases. This CDR3 has 16 amino acids. With V trimmed by 5 bases and J by 8 bases, 11 bases remained unmatched. The germline CDR1 and CDR2 sequences are SGHVS and FQNEAQ. The CDR3: CASSPRDRRLHSPLHF. CDR3 bases: TGTGCCAGCAGCCCTCGGGACAGGCGTTTACATTCACCCCTCCACTTT.

This clonotype was detected only a few times. The CDR3 spells CASSVNPGTGNYQHF. The CDR3 DNA reads as TGCGCCAGCAGCGTCAACCCCGGGACAGGGAACTACCAGCATTTT. The chain recombines TRBV4-1 with TRBJ1-5; TRBD1 matches at 9 bases. The CDR3 is 15 residues long. V lost 5 bases, J lost 12 bases, and 14 bases stayed unmatched. Germline-derived CDR1 and CDR2 are MGHRA and YSYEKL.

This clonotype came up a few times. The chain has TRBV6-5 and TRBJ2-5; D gene uncertain. CDR1 and CDR2 from the germline V gene are MNHEY and SVGAGI. There are 13 residues in the CDR3. V lost 2 bases and J 11 bases, leaving 15 bases between the germline ends. CDR3 protein: CASSYNGDLFQYF. Here the CDR3 DNA reads TGTGCCAGCAGTTACAATGGGGATCTTTTTCAGTACTTC.

The V call is TRBV18, the J call TRBJ2-7, with D tentatively TRBD2 (6 bases). Trimming pared 3 bases from V and 6 bases from J, leaving 12 bases between. The CDR3 covers 13 residues. Germline V lookup: CDR1 KGHSH, CDR2 LQKENI. In nucleotides, the CDR3 is TGTGCCAGCTCACCCAGCGGGCCTGGCGAGCAGTACTTC. This encodes CASSPSGPGEQYF. Using reference TRBV18 and TRBJ2-7 for the parts outside the CDR3, the full variable domain is NAGVMQNPRHLVRRRGQEARLRCSPMKGHSHVYWYRQLPEEGLKFMVYLQKENIIDESGMPKERFSAEFPKEGPSILRIQQVVRGDSAAYFCASSPSGPGEQYFGPGTRLTVT.

This clonotype was counted between two and nine times. J is TRBJ2-3 and V is TRBV7-8, with 13 bases aligning to TRBD2. CDR1 SGHVS and CDR2 FQNEAQ come from the germline V gene. V lost 2 bases and J lost 1; bases outside the gene matches: 6. The CDR3 covers 18 residues. The DNA for the CDR3 is TGTGCCAGCAGCTTAAGCCTAACTAGCGGGGGGGGCACAGATACGCAGTATTTT. Translation gives CASSLSLTSGGGTDTQYF.

A few counts support this clonotype. This rearrangement joins TRBV2 to TRBJ2-2, with D possibly being TRBD1 (6 bases). This CDR3 contains 16 residues. V lost 6 bases, J lost 8 bases, and 22 bases lay in between. Germline values: CDR1 SNHLY, CDR2 FYNNEI. Here the CDR3 DNA reads TGTGCCAGCAGCCCACAGGGCGCCCTCACACCGGGGGAGCTGTTTTTT. It translates to CASSPQGALTPGELFF.

This clonotype was counted at least ten times. This sequence joins TRBV3-1 and TRBJ2-7; the D gene could be TRBD1 or TRBD2 (5 bases each). The ends were cut back, 1 base at V and 6 bases at J, with 10 bases in the middle. The CDR3 has 13 residues. Germline V CDR1 and CDR2: LGHDT, YNNKEL (reference sequence). The CDR3 spells CASSQVRGAEQYV. CDR3 nucleotides: TGTGCCAGCAGCCAAGTTAGGGGAGCCGAGCAGTACGTC.

This clonotype has just a few counts. The chain carries TRBV7-8 and TRBJ1-2; 11 bases align to TRBD1. With 3 bases clipped from V and 8 bases from J, the junction kept 8 bases outside the gene matches. In germline, CDR1 is SGHVS, CDR2 FQNEAQ. This CDR3 has 15 amino acids. CDR3 DNA: TGTGCCAGCAGCTTTCGGACAGGGGGCACGAAAGGCTACACCTTC. It is translated as CASSFRTGGTKGYTF.

J is TRBJ2-1 and V is TRBV18, with a weak D call TRBD1 (6 bases). Trimming left V 0 bases short and J 5 bases short, with 8 bases between. CDR3 length: 14 amino acids. CDR1 and CDR2 (germline): KGHSH, LQKENI. This CDR3 reads CASSPPSGDNEQFF. The CDR3 DNA reads TGTGCCAGCTCACCACCGTCAGGGGACAATGAGCAGTTCTTC.

V is TRBV12-3 or TRBV12-4 and J is TRBJ2-2; possible D gene TRBD2, 7 bases. This CDR3 region has 15 residues. V gave up 6 bases and J gave up 5 bases, with 16 bases separating them. In nucleotides, the CDR3 is TGTGCCAGCAGCCGCGGGGGCGATTTTACCGGGGAGCTGTTTTTT. It is translated as CASSRGGDFTGELFF.

This clonotype was found many times. The chain recombines TRBV4-2 with TRBJ2-1; D gene uncertain. Germline V lookup: CDR1 LGHNA, CDR2 YNFKEQ. V gave up 6 bases and J gave up 4 bases, with 10 bases separating them. The CDR3 covers 13 residues. CDR3 nucleotides: TGTGCCAGCAGACTCGATACATACAATGAGCAGTTCTTC. The encoded protein is CASRLDTYNEQFF.

J is TRBJ1-1 and V is TRBV7-6; D perhaps matches TRBD1 (5 bases). Germline CDR1 is SGHVS and CDR2 is FNYEAQ. There are 15 residues in the CDR3. Trimming removed 3 bases from V and 5 bases from J, with 16 bases in between. The CDR3 here is CASSLGVRGETEAFF. CDR3 bases: TGTGCCAGCAGCTTGGGGGTAAGAGGTGAGACTGAAGCTTTCTTT.

The V and J genes are TRBV6-2 or TRBV6-3 and TRBJ2-7; D ambiguous. The CDR3 totals 11 residues. Trimming shortened V by 10 bases and J by 6 bases, and 13 bases separated the two germline ends. Germline V gene lookup returns CDR1 MNHEY and CDR2 SVGEGT. Written as DNA, the CDR3 is TGTGCCATCGGACCTTGGGGCGAGCAGTACGTC. Amino acid sequence: CAIGPWGEQYV.

The J gene is TRBJ2-1, the V gene TRBV7-2, with 16 nucleotides matching TRBD2. Trimming removed 4 bases from V and 10 bases from J; junction bases left unmatched: 7. The CDR3 is made up of 16 amino acids. CDR1 is SGHTA, CDR2 FQGNSA, per germline. For the CDR3, the DNA is TGTGCCAGCAGCTCTGAAGGGACTAGCGGGGGGGCCGAGCAGTTCTTC. Protein product: CASSSEGTSGGAEQFF.

This sequence joins TRBV12-3 or TRBV12-4 and TRBJ1-5; no clear D gene. The CDR3 is 14 residues long. V gave up 3 bases and J gave up 1 base, with 7 bases separating them. CDR3 amino acids: CASSFVRSNQPQHF. CDR3 coding DNA: TGTGCCAGCAGTTTCGTCAGAAGCAATCAGCCCCAGCATTTT.

This clonotype was observed a handful of times. This rearrangement joins TRBV18 to TRBJ1-5; the match to TRBD1 covers 9 bases. The CDR3 has 15 residues. Germline V gives CDR1 KGHSH, CDR2 LQKENI. The V gene end was trimmed by 0 bases and the J gene end by 4 bases; junction bases not matched to a gene: 1. CDR3 sequence: CASSPPGQGNQPQHF. CDR3 nucleotides: TGTGCCAGCTCACCACCGGGACAGGGTAATCAGCCCCAGCATTTT. Together with reference TRBV18 and TRBJ1-5, the CDR3 gives the full variable domain: NAGVMQNPRHLVRRRGQEARLRCSPMKGHSHVYWYRQLPEEGLKFMVYLQKENIIDESGMPKERFSAEFPKEGPSILRIQQVVRGDSAAYFCASSPPGQGNQPQHFGDGTRLSIL.

The chain couples TRBV6-5 to TRBJ2-5; D is perhaps TRBD1 (6 bases). Germline assignment: CDR1 MNHEY and CDR2 SVGAGI. This CDR3 contains 17 residues. With 5 bases removed from V and 4 bases from J, the gap between germline ends came to 23 bases. CDR3 sequence (DNA): TGTGCCAGCAGTAAAGGCGTGAAGGGGGTTAGGGGAGAGACCCAGTACTTC. Its translation: CASSKGVKGVRGETQYF.

The chain recombines TRBV12-3 or TRBV12-4 with TRBJ1-5; 8 bases fit TRBD1. The CDR3 has 16 amino acids. V trimming: 3 bases; J trimming: 2 bases; junction bases outside the gene matches: 6. The CDR3 bases are TGTGCCAGCAGTTTTCTACAGGGGGGAGGCAATCAGCCCCAGCATTTT. This codes for CASSFLQGGGNQPQHF.

This clonotype was picked up many times. The rearrangement uses TRBV4-2 and TRBJ2-3, with 9 nucleotides matching TRBD2. The CDR3 is 14 residues long. Germline CDR1 LGHNA, CDR2 YNFKEQ. V was clipped by 6 bases and J by 6 bases; unmatched bases: 7. The DNA for the CDR3 is TGTGCCAGCAGTGGCGGGGGGGCAGGTGATACGCAGTATTTT. Translating gives CASSGGGAGDTQYF.

V is TRBV11-2 and J is TRBJ1-6, with D perhaps TRBD1 (6 bases). The CDR3 has 13 amino acids. Trimming pared 6 bases from V and 7 bases from J, leaving 10 bases between. Per the germline V gene, CDR1 is SGHAT and CDR2 is FQNNGV. CDR3 nucleotide sequence: TGTGCCAGCAGACAAACAGGGAATTCACCCCTCCACTTT. As protein: CASRQTGNSPLHF. Together with reference TRBV11-2 and TRBJ1-6, the CDR3 gives the full variable domain: EAGVAQSPRYKIIEKRQSVAFWCNPISGHATLYWYQQILGQGPKLLIQFQNNGVVDDSQLPKDRFSAERLKGVDSTLKIQPAKLEDSAVYLCASRQTGNSPLHFGNGTRLTVT.

This clonotype was detected only a few times. The chain joins TRBV10-3 to TRBJ2-1; D remains ambiguous. The CDR3 runs to 16 residues. Trimming took off 4 bases at V and 7 bases at J, with 20 bases between the two ends. CDR1 ENHRY and CDR2 SYGVKD come from the germline V gene. CDR3 nucleotide sequence: TGTGCCATCAGTGGGTTCTTCGGCACCGCGGAGAATGAGCAGTTCTTC. Translating gives CAISGFFGTAENEQFF.

The CDR3 region is CASSLRQPNTEAFF. For the CDR3, the DNA is TGTGCCAGCAGCTTACGGCAGCCGAACACTGAAGCTTTCTTT. The V call is TRBV7-2, the J call TRBJ1-1; D gene unclear. CDR1 is SGHTA and CDR2 is FQGNSA in the germline V gene. Trimming removed 2 bases at V and 1 base at J, with 8 bases between. This CDR3 has 14 residues.

V usage is TRBV20-1 and J usage is TRBJ2-5; 8 positions match TRBD1. The junction had 3 bases not matched to a gene; V was cut back by 5 bases and J by 4 bases. CDR1 is DFQATT, CDR2 SNEGSKA, per germline (reference sequence). This CDR3 contains 12 residues. The CDR3 loop reads CSADTGGETQYF. Written as DNA, the CDR3 is TGCAGTGCTGATACAGGGGGAGAGACCCAGTACTTC.